A selection of T cell receptor beta chains follows, all from one sample in a study of cytomegalovirus exposure and HLA in healthy donors. Clones were sequenced by immunoSEQ multiplex PCR, and TCRdb holds only the in-frame ones, with some missing. The repertoire holds about 130,000 clones, with approximately 82% as singletons. The sequenced sample was PBMCs. The receptors stem from a boy aged 2 to 10 in good health and CMV-seronegative. The CDR3 runs from the conserved cysteine through the conserved F or W. D genes are given only for firm matches. Expanded clones get a size class; other rows say once, few or many, or leave the size out.

v_call	j_call	clone_size	d_call	cdr3_nt	cdr3_aa
TRBV4-3	TRBJ2-7	NA	TRBD2	TGCGCCAGCAGCCAAGTACTAGCGGGGGGTTACGAGCAGTACTTC	CASSQVLAGGYEQYF
TRBV19	TRBJ2-1	few	TRBD2	TGTGCCAGTAGTAGACAGACTAGCGGGGCACACTCCTACAATGAGCAGTTCTTC	CASSRQTSGAHSYNEQFF
TRBV7-6	TRBJ2-3	NA	TRBD2	TGTGCCAGCAGCTTAGCGGGGGCGGGGGGGCCAGGCACAGATACGCAGTATTTT	CASSLAGAGGPGTDTQYF
TRBV6-5	TRBJ1-1	NA	TRBD1	TGTGCCAGCAGTTACACCGGGACAGGGCCAAAAGCTTTCTTT	CASSYTGTGPKAFF
TRBV15	TRBJ2-2	NA	TRBD1	TGTGCCACCAGCAGAGATCATACAGGGGGCTCAAACGGGGAGCTGTTTTTT	CATSRDHTGGSNGELFF
TRBV4-3	TRBJ2-5	NA	TRBD2	TGCGCCAGCAGCCAAGGACTAGCGGGGGGATATCAAGAGACCCAGTACTTC	CASSQGLAGGYQETQYF
TRBV19	TRBJ1-5	NA	NA	TGTGCCAGTAGTATTCCGGGGGGCGTACATCAGCCCCAGCATTTT	CASSIPGGVHQPQHF
TRBV13	TRBJ2-1	NA	TRBD2	TGTGCCAGTAACGCTGGGACTAGCGGACCCTACAATGAGCAGTTCTTC	CASNAGTSGPYNEQFF
TRBV5-8	TRBJ2-1	NA	NA	TGTGCCAGCAGCTTGGCCGAGGGGGTGCCAGATGAGCAGTTCTTC	CASSLAEGVPDEQFF
TRBV7-6	TRBJ2-7	NA	TRBD1	TGTGCCAGCAGCGCAGGGGGCTCCTACGAGCAGTACTTC	CASSAGGSYEQYF
TRBV7-9	TRBJ2-3	NA	TRBD1	TGTGCCAATCAGGGGGCGGAGGATACGCAGTATTTT	CANQGAEDTQYF
TRBV11-1	TRBJ1-1	once	NA	TGTGCCAGCAGCTACGACGGGGAAGGGACTGAAGCTTTCTTT	CASSYDGEGTEAFF
TRBV7-3	TRBJ2-3	NA	NA	TGTGCCAGCAGCACCCGGGGGACAGATACGCAGTATTTT	CASSTRGTDTQYF
TRBV5-1	TRBJ2-1	few	NA	TGCGCCAGCAGCGGGGGGGCCCTCTCCTACAATGAGCAGTTCTTC	CASSGGALSYNEQFF
TRBV30	TRBJ1-2	NA	TRBD1	TGTGCCTGGAGTGCAAGGGGACAGGGTGATGGCTACACCTTC	CAWSARGQGDGYTF
TRBV10-3	TRBJ1-2	NA	TRBD1	TGTGCCATCAGTGAGCTACGACAGGGGGCTTTTGATGGCTACACCTTC	CAISELRQGAFDGYTF
TRBV5-6	TRBJ1-1	NA	TRBD1	TGTGCCAGCAGCTTAAGGGACAGGGGGACTGAAGCTTTCTTT	CASSLRDRGTEAFF
TRBV11-2	TRBJ2-3	NA	TRBD2	TGTGCCAGCAGCGCGGACGGGGGGGCCGTCCACACAGATACGCAGTATTTT	CASSADGGAVHTDTQYF
TRBV29-1	TRBJ2-1	NA	TRBD2	TGCAGCGTTGAGGGACTAATAGCTAGCGGGATTGAGCAGTTCTTC	CSVEGLIASGIEQFF
TRBV7-3	TRBJ2-5	NA	TRBD2	TGTGCCAGCAGCTCTAGCGGGGGCCGCGAGACCCAGTACTTC	CASSSSGGRETQYF
TRBV13	TRBJ1-5	NA	NA	TGTGCCAGCAGCTTAAGGGGTGGGAGGTCCCAGCATTTT	CASSLRGGRSQHF
TRBV7-8	TRBJ1-2	NA	TRBD1	TGTGCCAGCAGCCCGGACAGGTACCCTATTGGAGATGGCTACACCTTC	CASSPDRYPIGDGYTF
TRBV4-2	TRBJ2-3	NA	TRBD2	TGTGCCAGCAGCCAAGATCACGCTAGCGGGGGTTCTGATACGCAGTATTTT	CASSQDHASGGSDTQYF
TRBV6-1	TRBJ1-4	NA	NA	TGTGCCAGCAGTGAGGTCGGGGGGGGGACTAATGAAAAACTGTTTTTT	CASSEVGGGTNEKLFF
TRBV9	TRBJ2-3	NA	NA	TGTGCCAGCAGCACGCGGGCGGTGAGCACAGATACGCAGTATTTT	CASSTRAVSTDTQYF
TRBV7-8	TRBJ1-1	NA	NA	TGTGCCAGCAGCTTAGTTAGGGGGAACACTGAAGCTTTCTTT	CASSLVRGNTEAFF
TRBV7-9	TRBJ2-3	NA	TRBD2	TGTGCCAGCAGCGGAATGGGACTAGCGGGAGGTGCAGATACGCAGTATTTT	CASSGMGLAGGADTQYF
TRBV14	TRBJ2-5	NA	NA	TGTGCCAGCAGCCAAGGAGGTTTCGGGGAGACCCAGTACTTC	CASSQGGFGETQYF
TRBV5-1	TRBJ1-2	NA	TRBD1	TGCGCCAGCAGCTTGGAGACAGGGGGACGCTACACCTTC	CASSLETGGRYTF
TRBV28	TRBJ1-5	NA	NA	TGTGCCAGCAGTTTAACAGGACGCTCGAAGAATAGCAATCAGCCCCAGCATTTT	CASSLTGRSKNSNQPQHF
TRBV2	TRBJ1-2	NA	NA	TGTGCCAGCAGTGTGGGTTTCAGGGATCAACCTGGCTACACCTTC	CASSVGFRDQPGYTF
TRBV7-6	TRBJ2-1	NA	NA	TGTGCCAGCAGCTCCCTCCCTCGGGGGTTCTCCTACAATGAGCAGTTCTTC	CASSSLPRGFSYNEQFF
TRBV4-2	TRBJ2-1	NA	TRBD1	TGTGCCAGCAGCCAAGATCTGACAGGGTGGTTTGAGCAGTTCTTC	CASSQDLTGWFEQFF
TRBV6-6	TRBJ1-2	few	NA	TGTGCCAGCACATTACAGGCCGTTAACTATGGCTACACCTTC	CASTLQAVNYGYTF
TRBV5-4	TRBJ1-1	NA	NA	TGTGCCAGCAGCCCCGCCCGAAGCCGCCGGGGCACTGAAGCTTTCTTT	CASSPARSRRGTEAFF
TRBV27	TRBJ2-5	once	NA	TGTGCCAGCAGTTTTAAAAGGTCCGGGGAGACCCAGTACTTC	CASSFKRSGETQYF
TRBV5-1	TRBJ2-1	NA	TRBD2	TGCGCCAGCAGCCGGCCGGCTACTAGCGGGAGGGGCAATGAGCAGTTCTTC	CASSRPATSGRGNEQFF
TRBV29-1	TRBJ2-7	NA	TRBD2	TGCAGCGTCCCGGGAGCGGGGGGCACAAGGGACGAGCAGTACTTC	CSVPGAGGTRDEQYF
TRBV7-2	TRBJ2-7	NA	TRBD2	TGTGCCAGCAGTCGAGCTGCGGGGGGTAACGAGCAGTACTTC	CASSRAAGGNEQYF
TRBV7-9	TRBJ2-1	NA	TRBD2	TGTGCCAGCAGCCCAACTAGCGGGGGGCCCCGTGAGCAGTTCTTC	CASSPTSGGPREQFF